This section outlines one TCR beta chain sequence together with its context. No cognate antigen has been identified for it. No clone much larger than this one lies a single base away; base qualities are absent. CDR1 and CDR2, per the germline V gene, are SGHRS and YFSETQ. From the cysteine through the phenylalanine, the CDR3 covers 14 amino acids. Only the CDR3 DNA stays, 42 bases, in frame from base 1. V loses 2 bases, J loses 8 bases, and the germline ends lie 14 bases apart. This record belongs to a study of blood T cell repertoires in COVID-19 (dated by TCRdb to about 2020). Describing the broader study: Samples covering the acute and convalescent phases of COVID-19 were provided by collaborators in the United States, Italy and Spain. Where available, HLA class I and class II types were taken from metadata supplied by the sample provider and were not determined by assay-based typing. The repertoires were released in a freely available public database intended as a resource for research on the immune response to SARS-CoV-2. The material from the prospective study consisted of cDNA or gDNA derived from T cells, B-cell-depleted T cells, or PBMCs. Deeply sampled blood TCRbeta repertoires from subjects exposed to, actively infected with, or recovered from COVID-19 were included in the dataset. Nearly every sample came with metadata listing a de-identified subject ID, COVID-19 status, age in years and sex. Samples came from the ongoing ImmuneRACE study (first 160 participants) plus 1,254 subjects from 6 global collaborators.

Enrolling through a virtual design, the prospective study's participants ranged in age from roughly 18 to 90 years and lived across around 25 United States geographic areas. In the prospective study, cohorts were assigned on the basis of participant-reported clinical history obtained from a screening survey and a study questionnaire. In the prospective study, whole blood, serum and a nasopharyngeal or oropharyngeal swab were collected from each participant by mobile phlebotomists. Participants in the prospective study had the option to provide additional blood draws and questionnaires over a 2-month period. Before DNA extraction, prospective study blood samples were shipped either frozen or at room temperature. General findings and caveats noted by the study authors: Clinical and demographic metadata were provided uncurated, with the amount varying by source and participant.

TCRbeta CDR3 regions were amplified from genomic DNA using the immunoSEQ Assay, a bias-controlled multiplex PCR. Processing in the source paper ran as follows. The number of nucleated cells in each sample was estimated from the amplification of reference gene primers within the assay. Sequence reads were collapsed and filtered to measure the absolute abundance of every unique TCRbeta CDR3 rearrangement. For each sample, productive Simpson clonality was calculated as the square root of Simpson's diversity index over productive rearrangements. TCRdb holds this immuneACCESS table with in-frame rearrangements only. Some clones are missing; in checked studies, unresolved V genes explain under half, and the rest has no known cause. Clonal size and the V and J genes are those of that table, whereas D and trimming came from the DNA. The table for this sample lists 250,000 to 300,000 clones; 90% to 95% of them were counted only once. 0.95% to 1.5% of the sample is held by the ten biggest clonotypes.

The sample comprised PBMCs or T cells enriched from blood (not recorded which). The TCR sequence derives from a human donor in a cohort exposed to, infected with or recovered from COVID-19 (not recorded which). The donor label of this sample is uncertain. The chain uses TRBV5-1 and TRBJ1-3, with the D gene call left open. The CDR3: CASSFEVFGDTIYF. The sequenced DNA: TGCGCCAGCAGCTTCGAGGTTTTCGGGGACACCATATATTTT.